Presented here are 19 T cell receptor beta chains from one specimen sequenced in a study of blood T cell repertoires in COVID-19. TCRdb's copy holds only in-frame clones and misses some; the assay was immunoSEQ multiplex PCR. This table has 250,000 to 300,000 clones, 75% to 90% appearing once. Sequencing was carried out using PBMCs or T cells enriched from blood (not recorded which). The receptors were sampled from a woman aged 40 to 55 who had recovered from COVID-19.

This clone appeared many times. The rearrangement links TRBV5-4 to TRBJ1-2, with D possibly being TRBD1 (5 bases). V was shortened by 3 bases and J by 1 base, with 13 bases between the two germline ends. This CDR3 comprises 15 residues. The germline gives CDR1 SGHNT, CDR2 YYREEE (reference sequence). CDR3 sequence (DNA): TGTGCCAGCAGCTCGATGGGGCAGCTTAACTATGGCTACACCTTC. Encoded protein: CASSSMGQLNYGYTF.

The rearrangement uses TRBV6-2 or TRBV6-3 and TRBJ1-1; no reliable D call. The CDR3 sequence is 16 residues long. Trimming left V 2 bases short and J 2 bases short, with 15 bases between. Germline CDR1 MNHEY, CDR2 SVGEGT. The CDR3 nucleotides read TGTGCCAGCAGTTACCGGGATTGGGGTGTTAACACTGAAGCTTTCTTT. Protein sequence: CASSYRDWGVNTEAFF.

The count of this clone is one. In DNA form, the CDR3 reads TGTGCCAGCTCAGAACAGGCCTCCCTTGACTATGGCTACACCTTC. As protein: CASSEQASLDYGYTF. The chain recombines TRBV18 with TRBJ1-2; TRBD1 might be the D (5 bases). The CDR3 length is 15 residues. The germline V gene encodes CDR1 KGHSH and CDR2 LQKENI. The V end was cut by 5 bases, the J end by 3 bases, with 16 bases between.

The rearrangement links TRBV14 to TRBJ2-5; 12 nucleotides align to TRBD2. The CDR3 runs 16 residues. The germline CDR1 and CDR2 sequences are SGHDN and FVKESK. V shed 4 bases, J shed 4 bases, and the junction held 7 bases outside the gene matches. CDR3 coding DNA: TGTGCCAGCAGCCGACATAGACTAGCGGGAGTAGAGACCCAGTACTTC. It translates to CASSRHRLAGVETQYF.

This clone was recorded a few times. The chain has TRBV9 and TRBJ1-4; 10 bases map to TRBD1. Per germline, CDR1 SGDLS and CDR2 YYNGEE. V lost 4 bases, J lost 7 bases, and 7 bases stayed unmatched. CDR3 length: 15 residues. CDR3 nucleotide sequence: TGTGCCAGCAGCTTGGGACAGGGGTCGACTGAAAAACTGTTTTTT. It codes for CASSLGQGSTEKLFF.

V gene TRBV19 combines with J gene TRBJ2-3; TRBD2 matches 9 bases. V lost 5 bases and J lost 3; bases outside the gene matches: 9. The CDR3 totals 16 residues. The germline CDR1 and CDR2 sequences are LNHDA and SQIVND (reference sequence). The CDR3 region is CASSRRGGAGTDTQYF. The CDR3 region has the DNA TGTGCCAGTAGTCGGCGCGGGGGGGCCGGAACAGATACGCAGTATTTT.

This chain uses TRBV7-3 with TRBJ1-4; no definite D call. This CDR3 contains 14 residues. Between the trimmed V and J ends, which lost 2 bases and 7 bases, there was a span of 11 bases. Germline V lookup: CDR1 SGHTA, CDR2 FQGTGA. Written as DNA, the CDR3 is TGTGCCAGCAGCTTAGGCCCGGGATCTGAAAAACTGTTTTTT. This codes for CASSLGPGSEKLFF.

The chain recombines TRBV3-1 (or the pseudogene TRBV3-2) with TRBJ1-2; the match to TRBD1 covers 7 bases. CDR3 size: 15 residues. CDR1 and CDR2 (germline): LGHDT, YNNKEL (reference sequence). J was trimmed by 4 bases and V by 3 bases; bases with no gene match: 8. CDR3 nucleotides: TGTGCCAGCAGCCAGATGCGGACAGGTTCCTATGGCTACACCTTC. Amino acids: CASSQMRTGSYGYTF.

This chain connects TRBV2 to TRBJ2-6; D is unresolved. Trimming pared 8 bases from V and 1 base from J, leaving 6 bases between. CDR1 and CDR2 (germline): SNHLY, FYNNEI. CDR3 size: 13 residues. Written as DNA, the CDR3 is TGTGCCAGCGAAGAGTCTGGGGCCAACGTCCTGACTTTC. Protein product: CASEESGANVLTF.

The CDR3 region has the DNA TGTGCCAGCAGTAATGCACTGGGACTGGGTGGCTACACCTTC. Its protein product is CASSNALGLGGYTF. The chain carries TRBV5-6 and TRBJ1-2, with TRBD1 as a possible D gene (5 bases). Germline CDR1 is SGHDT and CDR2 is YYEEEE. Trimming left V 5 bases short and J 7 bases short, with 18 bases between. This CDR3 is built from 14 residues.

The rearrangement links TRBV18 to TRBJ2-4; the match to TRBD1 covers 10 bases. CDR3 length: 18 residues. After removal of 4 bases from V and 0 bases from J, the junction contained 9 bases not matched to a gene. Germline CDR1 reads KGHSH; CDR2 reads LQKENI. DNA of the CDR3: TGTGCCAGCTCACTCGGACAGGGGGACGTACTAGCCAAAAACATTCAGTACTTC. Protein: CASSLGQGDVLAKNIQYF.

CDR3 amino acids: CASRSSGQGKGEKLFF. Written as DNA, the CDR3 is TGTGCCAGCCGCTCTAGCGGACAGGGAAAAGGAGAAAAACTGTTTTTT. This chain uses TRBV3-1 (or the pseudogene TRBV3-2) with TRBJ1-4; 8 bases fit TRBD1. Trimming at V came to 8 bases and at J to 8 bases, leaving 16 bases not matched to a gene. The CDR3 runs 16 residues. From germline, CDR1 is LGHDT and CDR2 YNNKEL (reference sequence).

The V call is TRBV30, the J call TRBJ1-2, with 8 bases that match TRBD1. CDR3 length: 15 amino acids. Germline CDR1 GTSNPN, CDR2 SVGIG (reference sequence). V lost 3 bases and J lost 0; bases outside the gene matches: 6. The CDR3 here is CAWRDTGGANYGYTF. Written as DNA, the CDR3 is TGTGCCTGGAGAGATACAGGGGGTGCTAACTATGGCTACACCTTC.

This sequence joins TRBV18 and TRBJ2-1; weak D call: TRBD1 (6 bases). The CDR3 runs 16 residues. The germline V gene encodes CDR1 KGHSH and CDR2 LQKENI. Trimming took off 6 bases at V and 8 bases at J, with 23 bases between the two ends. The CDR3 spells CASSSVRGVRSHEQFF. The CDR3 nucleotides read TGTGCCAGCTCGTCGGTCAGGGGAGTTAGGTCCCATGAGCAGTTCTTC.

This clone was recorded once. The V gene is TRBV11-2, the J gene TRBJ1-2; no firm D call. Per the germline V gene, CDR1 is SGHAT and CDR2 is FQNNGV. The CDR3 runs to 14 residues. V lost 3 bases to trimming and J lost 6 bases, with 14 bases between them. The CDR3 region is CASSFERGSHGYTF. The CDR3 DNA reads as TGTGCCAGCAGCTTTGAGCGGGGAAGTCATGGCTACACCTTC.

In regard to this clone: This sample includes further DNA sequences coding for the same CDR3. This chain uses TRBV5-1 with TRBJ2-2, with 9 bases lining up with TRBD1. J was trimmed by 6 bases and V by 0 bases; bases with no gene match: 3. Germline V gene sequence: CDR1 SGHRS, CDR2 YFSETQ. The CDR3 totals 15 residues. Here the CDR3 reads CASSLGTGVPGELFF. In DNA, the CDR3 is TGCGCCAGCAGCTTGGGGACAGGGGTTCCCGGGGAGCTGTTTTTT.

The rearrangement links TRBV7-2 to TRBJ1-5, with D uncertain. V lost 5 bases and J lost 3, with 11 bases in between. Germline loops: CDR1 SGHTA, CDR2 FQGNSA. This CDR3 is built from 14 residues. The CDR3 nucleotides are TGTGCCAGCAGCCCAGGAGGATTCAATCAGCCCCAGCATTTT. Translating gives CASSPGGFNQPQHF.

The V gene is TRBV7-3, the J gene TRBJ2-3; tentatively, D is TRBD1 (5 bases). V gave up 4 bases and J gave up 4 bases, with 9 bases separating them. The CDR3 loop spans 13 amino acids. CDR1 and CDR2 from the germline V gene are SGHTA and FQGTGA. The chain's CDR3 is CASSSQGADTQYF. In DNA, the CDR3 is TGTGCCAGCAGCTCTCAGGGCGCAGATACGCAGTATTTT.

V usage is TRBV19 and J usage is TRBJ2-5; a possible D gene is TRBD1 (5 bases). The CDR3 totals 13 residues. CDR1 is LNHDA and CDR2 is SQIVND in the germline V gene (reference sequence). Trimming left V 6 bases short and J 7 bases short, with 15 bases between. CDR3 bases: TGTGCCAGTAGCGGAGCTCTAGGGGTGACCCAGTACTTC. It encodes CASSGALGVTQYF.